Listed here is a single T cell receptor beta chain. The same CDR3 is also encoded by other DNA sequences in this sample. The entry originates in a study of shared clonotypes between healthy human individuals. TCRdb's copy holds only in-frame clones and misses some; the assay was immunoSEQ multiplex PCR. This table holds some 2,000,000 clones, 95% found once. CDR1 is LGHNA, CDR2 YSLEER, per germline. The CDR3 spans 15 residues. The ends were cut back, 0 bases at V and 0 bases at J, with 9 bases in the middle. Sequencing was performed on naive CD4+ T cells sorted from blood. Subset described: CD45RA+ positively selected. J is TRBJ2-7 and V is TRBV4-3, with a weak D call TRBD1 (6 bases). The sequence derives from a man aged 18 to 30 in good health. CDR3 protein: CASSQDPDSSYEQYF. In DNA, the CDR3 is TGCGCCAGCAGCCAAGACCCGGACAGCTCCTACGAGCAGTACTTC.